The source of this T cell receptor beta chain is a study of blood T cell repertoires in COVID-19 (dated by TCRdb to about 2020). Turning to the overall study: Collaborator samples came from the United States, Italy and Spain and covered acute and convalescent phases of COVID-19. The prospective study material was composed of cDNA or gDNA derived from T cells, B-cell-depleted T cells, or PBMCs. Samples were obtained from the ongoing ImmuneRACE study (first 160 participants) and from over 1,000 subjects provided by 6 global collaborators. The repertoires were made available in a free public database intended to serve as a resource for research on the immune response to SARS-CoV-2. Where HLA class I and class II types were available, the types were taken from metadata supplied by the sample provider, not from assay-based typing. The sample metadata nearly always contained a de-identified subject ID, COVID-19 status, age in years and sex. The dataset comprised deeply sampled blood TCRbeta repertoires from subjects exposed to, actively infected with, or recovered from COVID-19.

V trim: 7 bases; J trim: 4 bases; unmatched bases: 7. From the cysteine through the phenylalanine, the CDR3 covers 14 amino acids. Only the CDR3 DNA is retained, 42 bases long and in frame from the first base. The germline V gene provides CDR1 SNHLY and CDR2 FYNNEI. TCRbeta CDR3 regions were amplified from genomic DNA using the immunoSEQ Assay, a bias-controlled multiplex PCR. The source study handled its data this way. The number of nucleated cells in each sample was estimated by amplification of reference gene primers within the assay. To quantify the absolute abundance of each unique TCRbeta CDR3 rearrangement, sequence reads were collapsed and filtered. For each sample, productive Simpson clonality was calculated by taking the square root of Simpson's diversity index across productive rearrangements. The source is immuneACCESS, and TCRdb retained only in-frame sequences with V and J called. Part of the clones is not carried over; for the studies checked, unresolved V genes explain less than half of this, and the remainder is unexplained. V and J calls and clone size are copied from that table; D and trimming were computed from the DNA. A total of more than 250,000 clones appear in this sample, roughly 91% of them only once. 1% of the sample comes from the top ten.

The paper as a whole reports these results and caveats: The amount of clinical and demographic metadata varied by source and participant and was provided uncurated.

Each collaborating institution followed its own protocols to collect whole blood in K2EDTA tubes. For TCRbeta analysis, collaborators shipped samples as frozen whole blood, isolated PBMCs, or DNA extracted from either of those sample types. About this clone: The antigen it binds to is not known. The record has no base qualities; no much larger clone is one base away.

The rearrangement joined TRBV2 to TRBJ2-7, with 10 central nucleotides matching TRBD1. Source material: peripheral blood. This clonotype was obtained from a man aged 45-65 years with active or convalescent COVID-19. The sequenced DNA: TGTGCCAGCAAGCCGACAGGGGGCGGGTACGAGCAGTACTTC. It encodes CASKPTGGGYEQYF.